The T cell receptor (beta chain) described here comes from a study of shared clonotypes between healthy human individuals (dated by TCRdb to about 2020). For the wider study: The cohort comprised a couple of women and a few men aged 18 to 49 years. For each donor, CD4 naive and CD4 memory were each given three plates, CD8 naive was given two plates, and CD8 memory was given one plate. The study deeply sequenced blood TCR repertoires of five healthy adults to estimate repertoire size and the extent of clonotype sharing between individuals. To increase sequencing depth and limit assay-specific biases, different laboratories used diverse techniques to prepare libraries and sequence TCR repertoires. Per donor, leukapheresis produced somewhere between about 0.9 and 9.5 billion PBMCs.

Taken from cysteine to phenylalanine, the CDR3 has 16 residues. Here the CDR3 DNA is all that survives: 48 bases in frame from base 1. Study-level results and caveats: Incomplete sequencing was indicated by rarefaction of sorted-subset datasets, despite the large sequencing depth. When four donors were compared, the shared fraction of clonotypes was 5% to 6.5% for naive CD4, approximately 3.3% for naive CD8, 2% to 2.5% for memory CD4, and 0.4% for memory CD8. Sampling was restricted to blood, and TCR repertoires in tissues likely differ from the TCR repertoires found in blood. Because the study included a small number of donors, the genetic and exposure-history diversity represented was limited. Compared with non-shared clonotypes, the clonotypes found in all four sorted-subset donors had higher generation probabilities. Pairwise subsampling led to the expectation that sequencing depth would affect the degree of clonotype sharing among donors. Estimated clonotype richness was generally larger for naive than for memory subsets.

Healthy HIV-negative adults with no recently reported acute infections or vaccinations were included as donors. Every donor was a Caucasian adult residing in Nashville, Tennessee, USA. Magnetic negative selection was used to enrich CD4+ T cells, after which naive cells were positively selected on CD45RA and the negative fraction became the memory subset. After blood collection by leukapheresis, PBMCs were isolated using Ficoll-Histopaque density gradient centrifugation and then cryopreserved in the vapor phase of liquid nitrogen. Analytical flow cytometry was used to check the purity and quantity of each magnetically sorted T cell population. From each sorted fraction, genomic DNA was isolated and quantified by UV absorbance on a Nanodrop 2000c. Using the deep immunoSEQ assay, multiplex PCR amplified TCR CDR3 regions from genomic DNA. Extracted genomic DNA from each cell subset was distributed evenly across all wells of several immunoSEQ 96-well plates, and each plate was treated as a replicate. Each replicate PCR for sorted subsets received about 0.2 ug genomic DNA, equal to about 30,000 T cell genomes. Purified libraries were quantified with a Qubit 3.0 fluorometer, sized on a Bioanalyzer 2100, and re-quantified with the KAPA Library Quantification kit. A separate single-read 150-cycle Illumina NextSeq 550 flow cell was used to sequence each immunoSEQ 96-well plate. Per the source publication's procedure: Because the immunoSEQ output included only junctional sequences and no quality scores, the filtering could not be the same as the filtering used for full-length reads. To assign V/J genes and CDR3, sequences were annotated against IMGT germline references using PyIR, a Python wrapper for IgBLAST v1.9. Reads with weak V/J assignments (E-value above 1e-6), missing CDR3, stop codons, out-of-frame junctions, or ambiguous translated residues were removed. A V3J clonotype was defined by an identical inferred V gene, J gene, and CDR3 amino acid sequence. Percentage overlap between repertoires was calculated by dividing the number of shared unique clonotypes by the size of the smaller repertoire. Repertoire richness was assessed with RTK rarefaction, the Chao1 estimator, and Recon v2.1 estimates of unobserved clonotypes. Generation probabilities were computed with OLGA for all TCRbeta clonotypes obtained by the gDNA method from four donors. TCRdb stores this immuneACCESS table with in-frame sequences only. Part of the clones is absent; in the studies checked, under half of the shortfall reflects unresolved V genes, and no reason is known for the rest. The V and J calls and clone size are taken from that table; D and trimming were inferred from the DNA. This sample has under 600,000 clones in its table, and approximately 97% of those were observed once. Jointly, the top ten make up approximately 0.057% of the sample.

A single count supports this clone. No antigen is known for it. No much larger clone exists at a distance of one base, and base qualities are not known. Sequences were obtained from naive CD4+ T cells sorted from blood. The cell subset or site label, as the study defines it: CD45RA+ positively selected. The clonotype originates from a woman aged 25 to 39 in good health. The chain is made from TRBV23-1 and TRBJ2-5, with no reliable assignment of the D segment. Gene TRBJ2-7 matches the end of the DNA better, so the J call may be wrong. TRBV23-1 is an ORF; its function is uncertain. In nucleotides, the sequence is TGCGCCAGCAGTGAAAGTGGAAACACGATTACCTACGAGCAGTACTTC. Its protein product is CASSESGNTITYEQYF.